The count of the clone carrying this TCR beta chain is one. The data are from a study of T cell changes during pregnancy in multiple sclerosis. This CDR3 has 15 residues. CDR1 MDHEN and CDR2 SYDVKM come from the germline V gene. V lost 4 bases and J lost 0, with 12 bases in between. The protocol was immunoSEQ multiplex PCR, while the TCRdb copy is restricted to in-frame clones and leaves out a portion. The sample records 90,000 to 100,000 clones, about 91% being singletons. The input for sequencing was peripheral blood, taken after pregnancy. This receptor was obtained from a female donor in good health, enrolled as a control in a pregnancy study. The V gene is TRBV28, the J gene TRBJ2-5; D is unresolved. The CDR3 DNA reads TGTGCCAGCAGTTCCCCGTCCGGTTACCAAGAGACCCAGTACTTC. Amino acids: CASSSPSGYQETQYF. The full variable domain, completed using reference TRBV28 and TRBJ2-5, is DVKVTQSSRYLVKRTGEKVFLECVQDMDHENMFWYRQDPGLGLRLIYFSYDVKMKEKGDIPEGYSVSREKKERFSLILESASTNQTSMYLCASSSPSGYQETQYFGPGTRLLVL.